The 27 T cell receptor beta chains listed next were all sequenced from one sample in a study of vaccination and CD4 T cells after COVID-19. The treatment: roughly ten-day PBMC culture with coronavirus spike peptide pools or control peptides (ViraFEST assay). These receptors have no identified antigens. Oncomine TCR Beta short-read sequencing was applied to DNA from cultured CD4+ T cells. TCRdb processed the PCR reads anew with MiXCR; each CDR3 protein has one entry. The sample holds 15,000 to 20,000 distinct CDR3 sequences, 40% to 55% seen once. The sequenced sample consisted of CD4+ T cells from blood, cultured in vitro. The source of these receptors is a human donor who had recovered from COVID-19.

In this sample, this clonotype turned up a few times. The DNA of the CDR3 is TGCAGTGCTCGACGGGGACAACCAGACTATGGCTACACCTTC. Translating gives CSARRGQPDYGYTF. The chain is built from TRBV20-1 and TRBJ1-2; D perhaps matches TRBD1 (6 bases). Germline lookup yields CDR1 DFQATT and CDR2 SNEGSKA (reference sequence). V gave up 5 bases and J gave up 3 bases, with 16 bases separating them. The CDR3 spans 14 residues.

The CDR3 sequence is CASSVGIVRDTGELFF. CDR3 DNA sequence: TGTGCCAGTAGTGTTGGGATCGTAAGGGACACCGGGGAGCTGTTTTTT. The chain joins TRBV19 to TRBJ2-2; D unclear. The length of the CDR3 is 16 residues. Germline V gene lookup returns CDR1 LNHDA and CDR2 SQIVND (reference sequence). V lost 5 bases and J 3 bases, leaving 16 bases between the germline ends.

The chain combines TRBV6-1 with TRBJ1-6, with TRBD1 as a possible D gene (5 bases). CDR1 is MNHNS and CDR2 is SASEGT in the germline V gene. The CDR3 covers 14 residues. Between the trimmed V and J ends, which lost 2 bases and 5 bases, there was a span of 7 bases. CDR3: CASSELQDNSPLHF. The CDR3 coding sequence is TGTGCCAGCAGTGAACTACAGGATAATTCACCCCTCCACTTT.

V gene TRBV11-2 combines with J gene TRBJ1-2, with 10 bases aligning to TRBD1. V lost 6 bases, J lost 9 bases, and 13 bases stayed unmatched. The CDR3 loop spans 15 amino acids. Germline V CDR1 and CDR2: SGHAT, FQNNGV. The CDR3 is CASSPSRQGATSYTF. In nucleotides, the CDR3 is TGTGCCAGCAGTCCGTCCCGACAGGGGGCCACTAGCTACACCTTC. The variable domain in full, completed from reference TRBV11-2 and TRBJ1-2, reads EAGVAQSPRYKIIEKRQSVAFWCNPISGHATLYWYQQILGQGPKLLIQFQNNGVVDDSQLPKDRFSAERLKGVDSTLKIQPAKLEDSAVYLCASSPSRQGATSYTFGSGTRLTVV.

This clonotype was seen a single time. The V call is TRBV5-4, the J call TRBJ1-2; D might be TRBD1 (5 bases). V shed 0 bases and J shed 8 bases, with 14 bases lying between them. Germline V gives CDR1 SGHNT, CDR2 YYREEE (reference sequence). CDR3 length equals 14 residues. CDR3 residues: CASSLVGGEGGYTF. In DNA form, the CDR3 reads TGTGCCAGCAGCTTGGTTGGAGGGGAAGGGGGCTACACCTTC. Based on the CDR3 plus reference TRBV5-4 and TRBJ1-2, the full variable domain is ETGVTQSPTHLIKTRGQQVTLRCSSQSGHNTVSWYQQALGQGPQFIFQYYREEENGRGNFPPRFSGLQFPNYSSELNVNALELDDSALYLCASSLVGGEGGYTFGSGTRLTVV.

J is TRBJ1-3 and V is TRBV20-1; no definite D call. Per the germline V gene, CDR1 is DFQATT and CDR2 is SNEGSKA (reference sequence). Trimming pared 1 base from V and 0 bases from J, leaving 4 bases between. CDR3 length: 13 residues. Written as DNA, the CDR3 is TGCAGTGCTAGAGGGGTCTCTGGAAACACCATATATTTT. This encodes CSARGVSGNTIYF.

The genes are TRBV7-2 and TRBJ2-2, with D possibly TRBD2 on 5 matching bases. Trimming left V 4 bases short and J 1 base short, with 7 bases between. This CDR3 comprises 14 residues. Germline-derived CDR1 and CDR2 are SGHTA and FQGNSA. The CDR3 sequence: CASSSRGNTGELFF. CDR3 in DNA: TGTGCCAGCAGCTCCCGGGGGAACACCGGGGAGCTGTTTTTT.

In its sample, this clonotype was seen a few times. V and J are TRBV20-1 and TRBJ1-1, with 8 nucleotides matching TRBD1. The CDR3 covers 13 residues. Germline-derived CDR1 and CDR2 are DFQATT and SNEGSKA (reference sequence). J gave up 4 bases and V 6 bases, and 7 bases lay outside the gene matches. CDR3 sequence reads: CSAVQGARTEAFF. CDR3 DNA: TGCAGTGCGGTCCAGGGGGCTCGCACTGAAGCTTTCTTT.

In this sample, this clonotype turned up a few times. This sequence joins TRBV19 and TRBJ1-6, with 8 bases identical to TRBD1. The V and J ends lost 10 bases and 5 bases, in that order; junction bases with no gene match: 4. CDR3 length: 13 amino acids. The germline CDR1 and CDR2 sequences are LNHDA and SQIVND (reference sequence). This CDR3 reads CATKTGDNSPLHF. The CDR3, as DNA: TGTGCCACGAAGACAGGGGATAATTCACCCCTCCACTTT.

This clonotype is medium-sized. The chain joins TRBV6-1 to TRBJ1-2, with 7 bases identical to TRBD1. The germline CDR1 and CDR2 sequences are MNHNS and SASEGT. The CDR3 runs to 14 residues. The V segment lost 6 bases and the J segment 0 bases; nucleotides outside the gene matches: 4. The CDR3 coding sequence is TGTGCCAGCAGCCGCGACAGGGCTAACTATGGCTACACCTTC. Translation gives CASSRDRANYGYTF.

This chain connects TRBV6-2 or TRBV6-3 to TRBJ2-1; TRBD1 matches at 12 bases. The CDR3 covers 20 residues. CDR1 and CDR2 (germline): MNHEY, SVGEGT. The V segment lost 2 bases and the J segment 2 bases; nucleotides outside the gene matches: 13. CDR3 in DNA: TGTGCCAGCAGTTACGGTCGGGACAGGGGGCCGTTTACCCCCTACAATGAGCAGTTCTTC. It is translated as CASSYGRDRGPFTPYNEQFF.

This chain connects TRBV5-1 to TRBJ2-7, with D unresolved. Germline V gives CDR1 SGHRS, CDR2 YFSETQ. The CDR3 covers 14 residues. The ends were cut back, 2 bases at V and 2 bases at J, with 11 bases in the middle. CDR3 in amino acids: CASSFKDGAYEQYF. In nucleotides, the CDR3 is TGCGCCAGCAGCTTTAAAGACGGAGCCTACGAGCAGTACTTC. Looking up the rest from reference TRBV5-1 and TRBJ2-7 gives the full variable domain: KAGVTQTPRYLIKTRGQQVTLSCSPISGHRSVSWYQQTPGQGLQFLFEYFSETQRNKGNFPGRFSGRQFSNSRSEMNVSTLELGDSALYLCASSFKDGAYEQYFGPGTRLTVT.

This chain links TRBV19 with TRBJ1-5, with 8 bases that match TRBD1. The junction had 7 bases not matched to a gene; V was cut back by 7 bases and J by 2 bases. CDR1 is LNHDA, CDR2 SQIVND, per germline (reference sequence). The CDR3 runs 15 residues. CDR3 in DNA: TGTGCCAGTAACCCTGACAGGGGCGGCAATCAGCCCCAGCATTTT. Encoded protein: CASNPDRGGNQPQHF.

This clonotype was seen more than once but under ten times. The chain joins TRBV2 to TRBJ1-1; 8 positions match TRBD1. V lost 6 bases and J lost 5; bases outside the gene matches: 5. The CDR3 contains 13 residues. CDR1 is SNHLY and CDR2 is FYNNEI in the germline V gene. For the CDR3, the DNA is TGTGCCAGCAGGACAGGGGAGAGAACTGAAGCTTTCTTT. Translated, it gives CASRTGERTEAFF.

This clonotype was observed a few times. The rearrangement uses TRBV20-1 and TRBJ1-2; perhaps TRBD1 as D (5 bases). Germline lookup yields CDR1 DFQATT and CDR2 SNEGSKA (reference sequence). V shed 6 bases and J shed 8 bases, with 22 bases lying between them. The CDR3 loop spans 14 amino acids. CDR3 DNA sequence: TGCAGTGCCAGGTCCGCGGGGCGCTCGGAAGGCTACACCTTC. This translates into CSARSAGRSEGYTF.

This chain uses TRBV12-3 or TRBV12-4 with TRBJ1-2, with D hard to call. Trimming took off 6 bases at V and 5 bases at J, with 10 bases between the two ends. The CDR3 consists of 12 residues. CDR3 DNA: TGTGCCAGCAGGACGGGATGGTATGGCTACACCTTC. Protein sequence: CASRTGWYGYTF.

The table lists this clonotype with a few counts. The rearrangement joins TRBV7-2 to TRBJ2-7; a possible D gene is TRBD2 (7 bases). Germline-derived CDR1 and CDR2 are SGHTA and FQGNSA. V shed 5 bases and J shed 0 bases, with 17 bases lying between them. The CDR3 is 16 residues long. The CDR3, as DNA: TGTGCCAGCAGCACCGGGGCGGGGGCTGGCTCCTACGAGCAGTACTTC. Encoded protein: CASSTGAGAGSYEQYF.

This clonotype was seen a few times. CDR3 sequence: CASSERDGTDTQYF. In DNA, the CDR3 is TGTGCCAGCAGCGAAAGGGACGGCACAGATACGCAGTATTTT. This chain links TRBV27 with TRBJ2-3; D might be TRBD1 or TRBD2, each matching 5 bases. The CDR3 extends over 14 amino acids. V was cut by 6 bases and J by 1 base, with 11 bases left in between. Germline lookup yields CDR1 MNHEY and CDR2 SMNVEV (reference sequence).

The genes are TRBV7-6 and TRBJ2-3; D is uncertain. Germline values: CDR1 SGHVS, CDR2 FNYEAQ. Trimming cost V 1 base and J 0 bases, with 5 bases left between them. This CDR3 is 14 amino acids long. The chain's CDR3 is CASSLGSSTDTQYF. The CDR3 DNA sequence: TGTGCCAGCAGCTTAGGGTCTAGCACAGATACGCAGTATTTT. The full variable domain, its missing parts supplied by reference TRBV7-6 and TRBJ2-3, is GAGVSQSPRYKVTKRGQDVALRCDPISGHVSLYWYRQALGQGPEFLTYFNYEAQQDKSGLPNDRFSAERPEGSISTLTIQRTEQRDSAMYRCASSLGSSTDTQYFGPGTRLTVL.

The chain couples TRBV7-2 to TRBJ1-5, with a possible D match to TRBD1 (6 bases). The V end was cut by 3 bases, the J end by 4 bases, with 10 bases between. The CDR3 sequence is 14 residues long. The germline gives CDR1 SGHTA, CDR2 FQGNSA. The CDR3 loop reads CASSLDSVNQPQHF. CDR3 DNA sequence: TGTGCCAGCAGCTTGGACAGCGTTAATCAGCCCCAGCATTTT. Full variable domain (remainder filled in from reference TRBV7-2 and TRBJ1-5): GAGVSQSPSNKVTEKGKDVELRCDPISGHTALYWYRQSLGQGLEFLIYFQGNSAPDKSGLPSDRFSAERTGGSVSTLTIQRTQQEDSAVYLCASSLDSVNQPQHFGDGTRLSIL.

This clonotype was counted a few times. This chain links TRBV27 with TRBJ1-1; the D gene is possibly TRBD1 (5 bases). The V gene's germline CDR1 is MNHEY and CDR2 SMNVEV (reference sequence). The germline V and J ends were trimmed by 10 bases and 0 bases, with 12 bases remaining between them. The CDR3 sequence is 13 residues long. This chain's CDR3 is CAIRQDMNTEAFF. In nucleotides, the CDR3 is TGTGCCATCCGCCAGGACATGAACACTGAAGCTTTCTTT.

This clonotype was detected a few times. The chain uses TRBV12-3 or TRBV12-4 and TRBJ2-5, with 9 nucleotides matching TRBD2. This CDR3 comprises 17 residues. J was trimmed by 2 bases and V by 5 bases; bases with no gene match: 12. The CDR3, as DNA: TGTGCCAGCAGTGCCCGGGGGCTCCTAGCGGGGCAAGAGACCCAGTACTTC. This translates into CASSARGLLAGQETQYF.

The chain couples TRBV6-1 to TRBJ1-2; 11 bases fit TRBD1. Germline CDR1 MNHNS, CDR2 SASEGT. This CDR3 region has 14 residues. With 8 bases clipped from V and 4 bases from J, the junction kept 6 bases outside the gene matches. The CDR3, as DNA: TGTGCCAGCGTACGGACAGGGGGCGGCTATGGCTACACCTTC. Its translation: CASVRTGGGYGYTF.

The CDR3 protein is CSARLQQVEYGYTF. The CDR3 nucleotides read TGCAGTGCTAGACTCCAACAGGTGGAATATGGCTACACCTTC. The chain couples TRBV20-1 to TRBJ1-2, with a weak D call TRBD1 (5 bases). The V and J ends lost 2 bases and 5 bases respectively, with 15 bases between them. The CDR3 consists of 14 residues. Germline assignment: CDR1 DFQATT and CDR2 SNEGSKA (reference sequence).

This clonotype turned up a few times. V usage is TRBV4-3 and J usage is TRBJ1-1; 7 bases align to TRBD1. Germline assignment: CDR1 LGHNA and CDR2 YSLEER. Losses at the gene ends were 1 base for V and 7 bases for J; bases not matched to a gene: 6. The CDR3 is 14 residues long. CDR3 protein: CASSQVLRQGEAFF. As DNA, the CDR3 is TGCGCCAGCAGCCAAGTTCTCCGACAGGGTGAAGCTTTCTTT.

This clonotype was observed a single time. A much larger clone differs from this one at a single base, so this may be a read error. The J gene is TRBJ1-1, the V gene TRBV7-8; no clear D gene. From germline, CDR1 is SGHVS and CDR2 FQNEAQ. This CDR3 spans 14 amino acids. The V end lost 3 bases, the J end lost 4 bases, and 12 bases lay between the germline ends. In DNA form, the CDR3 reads TGTGCCAGCAGCTTTCGGGAGTCGAGCACTGAAGCTTTCTTT. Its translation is CASSFRESSTEAFF.

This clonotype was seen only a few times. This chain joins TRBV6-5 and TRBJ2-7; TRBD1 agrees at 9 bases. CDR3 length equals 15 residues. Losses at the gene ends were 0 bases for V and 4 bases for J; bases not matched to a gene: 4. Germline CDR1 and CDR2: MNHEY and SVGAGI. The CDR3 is CASSYSGTGLYEQYF. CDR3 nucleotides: TGTGCCAGCAGTTACTCGGGGACAGGGCTTTACGAGCAGTACTTC.